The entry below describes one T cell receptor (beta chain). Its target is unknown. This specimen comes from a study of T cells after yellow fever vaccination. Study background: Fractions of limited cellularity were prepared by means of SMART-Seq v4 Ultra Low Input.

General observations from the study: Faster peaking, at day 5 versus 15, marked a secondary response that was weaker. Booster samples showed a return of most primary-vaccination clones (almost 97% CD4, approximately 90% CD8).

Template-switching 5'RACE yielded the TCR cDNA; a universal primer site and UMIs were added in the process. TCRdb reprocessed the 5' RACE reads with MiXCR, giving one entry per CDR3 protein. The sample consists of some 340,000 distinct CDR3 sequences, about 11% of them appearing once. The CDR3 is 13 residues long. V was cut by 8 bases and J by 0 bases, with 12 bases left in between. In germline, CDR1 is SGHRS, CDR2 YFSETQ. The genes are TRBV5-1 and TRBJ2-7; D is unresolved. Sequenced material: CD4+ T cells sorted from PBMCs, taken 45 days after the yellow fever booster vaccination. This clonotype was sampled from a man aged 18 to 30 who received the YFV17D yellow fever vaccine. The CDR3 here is CARGQGSSYEQYV. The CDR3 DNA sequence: TGCGCCAGGGGCCAAGGAAGCTCCTACGAGCAGTACGTC.